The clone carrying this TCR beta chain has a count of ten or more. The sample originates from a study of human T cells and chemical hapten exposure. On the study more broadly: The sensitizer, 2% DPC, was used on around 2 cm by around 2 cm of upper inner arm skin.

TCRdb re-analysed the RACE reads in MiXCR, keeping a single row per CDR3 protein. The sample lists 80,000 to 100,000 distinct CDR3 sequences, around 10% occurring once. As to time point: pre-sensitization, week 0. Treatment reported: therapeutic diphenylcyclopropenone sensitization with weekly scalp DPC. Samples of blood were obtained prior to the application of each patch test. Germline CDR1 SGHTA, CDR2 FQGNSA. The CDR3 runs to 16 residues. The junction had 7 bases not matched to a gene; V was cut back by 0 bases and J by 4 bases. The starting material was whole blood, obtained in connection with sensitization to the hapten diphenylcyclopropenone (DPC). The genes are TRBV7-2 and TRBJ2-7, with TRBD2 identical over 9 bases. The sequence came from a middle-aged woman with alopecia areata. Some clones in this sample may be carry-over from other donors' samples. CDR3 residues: CASSLAGSGGLYEQYF. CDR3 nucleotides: TGTGCCAGCAGCTTAGCGGGAAGCGGGGGGCTGTACGAGCAGTACTTC.